These T cell receptor beta chains were read from a single sample in a study of T cell responses to AZD1222 COVID-19 vaccine. Clones were sequenced by immunoSEQ multiplex PCR, and TCRdb holds only the in-frame ones, with some missing. Of 130,000 or so clones in the sample, about 86% are singletons; the top ten hold 9% to 15%. Sequenced material: peripheral blood, taken on day 0 of AZD1222 vaccination. The source of these receptors is an adult in good health. The CDR3 runs from the conserved cysteine through the conserved F or W. Fields, in order: V gene, J gene, CDR3 protein.

TRBV6-5	TRBJ1-6	CASSYEGQNNSPLHF
TRBV30	TRBJ1-1	CAWSVWPTEAFF
TRBV5-4	TRBJ2-2	CASSFRTGGKAGELFF
TRBV27	TRBJ2-7	CASRGWGRLAGARTYEQYF
TRBV4-1	TRBJ1-5	CASSQALTGLNQPQHF
TRBV6-4	TRBJ1-1	CASRERESTEAFF
TRBV6-1	TRBJ1-5	CASSERGSQPQHF
TRBV5-5	TRBJ1-6	CASSFLDWNSPLHF
TRBV7-9	TRBJ1-4	CASSLAETGFNEKLFF
TRBV20-1	TRBJ2-1	CSASLWELGWNEQFF
TRBV28	TRBJ1-2	CASSLEEGGYTF
TRBV3-1/TRBV3-2	TRBJ2-7	CASSQAKTGGKYEQYF
TRBV9	TRBJ1-5	CASSVQGLYQPQHF
TRBV18	TRBJ2-7	CASSPPGEIYEQYF
TRBV10-3	TRBJ2-3	CASRRGRATDTQYF
TRBV27	TRBJ1-4	CASSSMTGGLANEKLFF
TRBV5-1	TRBJ1-4	CASSLGHLPTNEKLFF
TRBV2	TRBJ1-1	CASKGSQGDSAFF
TRBV30	TRBJ1-1	CAWSRLGALAFF
TRBV18	TRBJ1-4	CASSPPSLQGEKLFF
TRBV27	TRBJ1-1	CASSRAVGPEAFF
TRBV7-9	TRBJ2-5	CASSLGSQWETQYF
TRBV4-1	TRBJ1-5	CASSQRRTNQPQHF
TRBV18	TRBJ2-1	CASSPPIGEWRFF
TRBV9	TRBJ1-4	CASSPSTNEKLFF
TRBV7-9	TRBJ2-2	CASSLPILAAGELFF
TRBV9	TRBJ2-5	CASSVVWGETQYF
TRBV9	TRBJ1-2	CASSVAAGSGYTF
TRBV27	TRBJ1-6	CASSSYSSPLHF
TRBV18	TRBJ1-5	CASSSGQGYQPQHF
TRBV28	TRBJ1-2	CASRGLDYGYTF
TRBV5-5	TRBJ1-1	CASSRTGAEAFF
TRBV11-3	TRBJ2-1	CASRGQGDNEQFF
TRBV7-2	TRBJ2-1	CASSLGPNNEQFF
TRBV2	TRBJ1-1	CASSLRGFRTEAFF
TRBV5-1	TRBJ2-3	CASSFTSGRNVGTDTQYF
TRBV4-1	TRBJ1-1	CASSQPTGEAFF